This T cell receptor (beta chain) came from a study of glioma-infiltrating T cells. Overall study results and limits: CDR3 overlap between tissue and blood was very small.

A remark on this clonotype: Its antigen remains unknown. One end of the junction is discordant with germline, which a read error may explain.

The iRepertoire nested amplicon-rescue multiplex PCR amplified TCR alpha and beta CDR3s from RNA. One-step reverse transcription and amplification started from approximately 100-400 ng of tissue mRNA or PBMC total RNA. TCRdb reanalysed the multiplex PCR reads using MiXCR and keeps one entry per CDR3 protein. The sample carries 100,000 to 150,000 distinct CDR3 sequences, 23% recorded once. The V gene's germline CDR1 is DFQATT and CDR2 SNEGSKA (reference sequence). The CDR3 is 18 residues long. What was sequenced was glioma tissue, nonneoplastic brain tissue, or PBMCs (not recorded which). The genes are TRBV20-1 and TRBJ2-7; no definite D call. The TCR sequence derives from a human donor with low-grade glioma or glioblastoma, undergoing nonglioma brain surgery, or in good health (not recorded which). CDR3: CSARGEHLDSRSSSEPSF. The CDR3 DNA reads as TGCAGTGCTAGGGGCGAACACCTTGACTCGCGGAGCTCCTCCGAGCCGTCCTTC.